These T cell receptor beta chains were read from a single sample in a study of beta chain features in type 1 diabetes. Repertoires were generated with immunoSEQ multiplex PCR, while TCRdb's copy carries only in-frame clones and drops some. The sample lists about 250,000 clones, roughly an eighth occurring once. The sequencing input was naive CD4+ T cells from blood. The receptors were sampled from a woman aged 40 to 55 in good health. Each CDR3 is given with its conserved first and last residue. D genes are given only for firm matches. A row's size may be missing; if present it is once, few, many or a size class.

size: .
D: .
J: TRBJ2-4
V: TRBV6-6
CDR3: CASTWAGVDKNIQYF
DNA: TGTGCCAGCACCTGGGCAGGGGTCGATAAAAACATTCAGTACTTC

size: .
D: TRBD2
J: TRBJ2-3
V: TRBV5-1
CDR3: CASSSGLLSTDTQYF
DNA: TGCGCCAGCAGCTCGGGACTACTTAGCACAGATACGCAGTATTTT

size: few
D: TRBD1
J: TRBJ1-2
V: TRBV2
CDR3: CASSGQGSNYGYTF
DNA: TGTGCCAGCAGCGGACAGGGCTCTAACTATGGCTACACCTTC

size: .
D: .
J: TRBJ2-7
V: TRBV4-2
CDR3: CASSQRGTSEQYF
DNA: TGTGCCAGCAGCCAACGAGGGACTTCCGAGCAGTACTTC

size: few
D: .
J: TRBJ2-3
V: TRBV7-9
CDR3: CASSPLGRATDTQYF
DNA: TGTGCCAGCAGCCCACTGGGCAGAGCCACAGATACGCAGTATTTT

size: .
D: TRBD2
J: TRBJ2-1
V: TRBV5-1
CDR3: CASRPGLAGVNEQFF
DNA: TGCGCCAGCAGACCAGGACTAGCGGGGGTAAATGAGCAGTTCTTC

size: few
D: .
J: TRBJ2-3
V: TRBV7-2
CDR3: CASSLASGTDTQYF
DNA: TGTGCCAGCAGCTTAGCTAGCGGAACAGATACGCAGTATTTT

size: .
D: .
J: TRBJ2-3
V: TRBV7-9
CDR3: CASQSRDTQYF
DNA: TGTGCCAGCCAAAGTCGGGATACGCAGTATTTT

size: few
D: TRBD2
J: TRBJ2-3
V: TRBV5-1
CDR3: CASSPRTSGGTDTQYF
DNA: TGCGCCAGCAGCCCTCGGACTAGCGGGGGCACAGATACGCAGTATTTT

size: few
D: .
J: TRBJ2-7
V: TRBV2
CDR3: CASTGTYEQYF
DNA: TGTGCCAGCACCGGGACCTACGAGCAGTACTTC

size: .
D: TRBD1
J: TRBJ1-1
V: TRBV19
CDR3: CASSITGELSTEAFF
DNA: TGTGCCAGTAGTATTACAGGGGAGTTGAGCACTGAAGCTTTCTTT

size: .
D: .
J: TRBJ2-3
V: TRBV30
CDR3: CAWTRDFWARDTQYF
DNA: TGTGCCTGGACCCGGGACTTTTGGGCCCGAGATACGCAGTATTTT

size: few
D: .
J: TRBJ2-7
V: TRBV7-9
CDR3: CASSGPLGGSSYEQYF
DNA: TGTGCCAGCAGCGGGCCCCTTGGGGGGTCCTCCTACGAGCAGTACTTC

size: .
D: TRBD2
J: TRBJ2-1
V: TRBV5-6
CDR3: CASSHGGSSYNEQFF
DNA: TGTGCCAGCAGTCACGGGGGGAGCTCCTACAATGAGCAGTTCTTC

size: .
D: .
J: TRBJ2-1
V: TRBV12-5
CDR3: CASGLASGTHAVDEQFF
DNA: TGTGCTAGTGGTTTAGCCTCCGGGACTCACGCTGTCGATGAGCAGTTCTTC

size: .
D: TRBD1
J: TRBJ2-2
V: TRBV19
CDR3: CASTVTGVNTGELFF
DNA: TGTGCCAGTACGGTCACAGGGGTGAACACCGGGGAGCTGTTTTTT

size: few
D: .
J: TRBJ2-5
V: TRBV19
CDR3: CASSIGQGQETQYF
DNA: TGTGCCAGTAGTATCGGGCAGGGGCAAGAGACCCAGTACTTC

size: few
D: .
J: TRBJ2-7
V: TRBV19
CDR3: CASKGKGSYEQYF
DNA: TGTGCCAGTAAAGGGAAGGGGTCCTACGAGCAGTACTTC

size: few
D: .
J: TRBJ1-5
V: TRBV6-5
CDR3: CASSSRTGNQPQHF
DNA: TGTGCCAGCAGTTCTCGGACGGGAAATCAGCCCCAGCATTTT

size: few
D: .
J: TRBJ1-6
V: TRBV5-6
CDR3: CASSRGTLESYNSPLHF
DNA: TGTGCCAGCAGCAGGGGGACCTTGGAGTCCTATAATTCACCCCTCCACTTT

size: few
D: .
J: TRBJ1-3
V: TRBV7-9
CDR3: CASSLSAGNTIYF
DNA: TGTGCCAGCAGCTTATCAGCGGGAAACACCATATATTTT

size: few
D: TRBD2
J: TRBJ2-3
V: TRBV6-1
CDR3: CASSALAGRTDTQYF
DNA: TGTGCCAGCAGCGCACTAGCGGGGCGCACAGATACGCAGTATTTT

size: few
D: TRBD1
J: TRBJ2-1
V: TRBV7-9
CDR3: CASSPPGQDNEQFF
DNA: TGTGCCAGCAGCCCTCCGGGACAGGACAATGAGCAGTTCTTC

size: .
D: .
J: TRBJ1-1
V: TRBV4-1
CDR3: CASSQDLRITEAFF
DNA: TGCGCCAGCAGCCAAGATCTGAGGATCACTGAAGCTTTCTTT

size: .
D: TRBD1
J: TRBJ2-5
V: TRBV18
CDR3: CASSPRRGPVETQYF
DNA: TGTGCCAGCTCACCCCGAAGGGGGCCTGTAGAGACCCAGTACTTC

size: .
D: TRBD2
J: TRBJ2-3
V: TRBV6-1
CDR3: CASRLAGDRDTQYF
DNA: TGTGCCAGCAGGCTAGCGGGGGATAGAGATACGCAGTATTTT

size: .
D: .
J: TRBJ2-3
V: TRBV21-1
CDR3: CASSNKVRDLSTDTQYF
DNA: TGTGCCAGCAGCAATAAAGTCAGGGATTTGAGCACAGATACGCAGTATTTT

size: .
D: TRBD2
J: TRBJ2-2
V: TRBV6-5
CDR3: CASRRLAGNTGELFF
DNA: TGTGCCAGCAGACGACTAGCGGGGAACACCGGGGAGCTGTTTTTT

size: few
D: .
J: TRBJ2-7
V: TRBV5-5
CDR3: CASSLGATAYEQYF
DNA: TGTGCCAGCAGCTTGGGGGCAACGGCCTACGAGCAGTACTTC

size: .
D: TRBD1
J: TRBJ2-2
V: TRBV29-1
CDR3: CSVDLYGTGAATGELFF
DNA: TGCAGCGTTGATTTGTACGGGACAGGGGCAGCCACCGGGGAGCTGTTTTTT

size: few
D: TRBD2
J: TRBJ2-2
V: TRBV27
CDR3: CASSSQRGNTGELFF
DNA: TGTGCCAGCAGTTCTCAGCGGGGGAACACCGGGGAGCTGTTTTTT

size: .
D: .
J: TRBJ2-6
V: TRBV6-5
CDR3: CASRPGLSGANVLTF
DNA: TGTGCCAGCAGACCAGGGTTGTCTGGGGCCAACGTCCTGACTTTC

size: few
D: .
J: TRBJ1-5
V: TRBV7-2
CDR3: CASSLRDNGQPQHF
DNA: TGTGCCAGCAGCTTAAGGGACAACGGCCAGCCCCAGCATTTT

size: few
D: .
J: TRBJ1-2
V: TRBV11-2
CDR3: CASSSPGITNYGYTF
DNA: TGTGCCAGCAGCTCTCCAGGGATAACTAACTATGGCTACACCTTC

size: .
D: .
J: TRBJ1-4
V: TRBV7-8
CDR3: CASTLGRPNEKLFF
DNA: TGTGCCAGCACCCTAGGCAGACCTAATGAAAAACTGTTTTTT

size: few
D: .
J: TRBJ1-1
V: TRBV2
CDR3: CANSLQGNTEAFF
DNA: TGTGCCAACAGTCTACAGGGAAACACTGAAGCTTTCTTT

size: few
D: .
J: TRBJ1-1
V: TRBV25-1
CDR3: CASSGLRVGGTNTEAFF
DNA: TGTGCCAGCAGTGGGCTTCGAGTTGGAGGGACGAACACTGAAGCTTTCTTT

size: few
D: TRBD1
J: TRBJ1-2
V: TRBV19
CDR3: CASSGTDYGYTF
DNA: TGTGCCAGTAGCGGGACAGACTATGGCTACACCTTC

size: few
D: .
J: TRBJ1-4
V: TRBV18
CDR3: CASSPTHATNEKLFF
DNA: TGTGCCAGCTCGCCCACACATGCAACTAATGAAAAACTGTTTTTT

size: few
D: .
J: TRBJ2-3
V: TRBV7-2
CDR3: CASSLVPVDTQYF
DNA: TGTGCCAGCAGCTTAGTTCCCGTGGATACGCAGTATTTT

size: .
D: TRBD1
J: TRBJ1-3
V: TRBV29-1
CDR3: CSVGDSSGNTIYF
DNA: TGCAGCGTTGGGGACAGCTCTGGAAACACCATATATTTT

size: few
D: .
J: TRBJ1-2
V: TRBV5-1
CDR3: CASSLTDYGYTF
DNA: TGCGCCAGCAGCCTAACGGACTATGGCTACACCTTC

size: .
D: TRBD1
J: TRBJ2-7
V: TRBV18
CDR3: CASSLPGTGTFKQYF
DNA: TGTGCCAGCTCTCTCCCCGGGACAGGGACGTTCAAGCAGTACTTC

size: .
D: TRBD1
J: TRBJ2-5
V: TRBV7-2
CDR3: CASRTGVAIQETQYF
DNA: TGTGCCAGCAGGACAGGGGTAGCGATTCAAGAGACCCAGTACTTC

size: .
D: .
J: TRBJ1-1
V: TRBV5-1
CDR3: CASTVEGNTEAFF
DNA: TGCGCCAGCACTGTGGAGGGTAACACTGAAGCTTTCTTT

size: .
D: .
J: TRBJ1-2
V: TRBV6-5
CDR3: CASTQGRIYGYTF
DNA: TGTGCCAGCACACAGGGACGGATCTATGGCTACACCTTC

size: few
D: TRBD1
J: TRBJ2-7
V: TRBV5-4
CDR3: CASSPGQGRDEQYF
DNA: TGTGCCAGCAGCCCAGGACAGGGCAGGGACGAGCAGTACTTC

size: .
D: .
J: TRBJ2-1
V: TRBV19
CDR3: CASSMGGRGSYNEQFF
DNA: TGTGCCAGTAGTATGGGAGGCCGAGGCTCCTACAATGAGCAGTTCTTC

size: many
D: .
J: TRBJ2-1
V: TRBV4-1
CDR3: CASSQQAGSYNEQFF
DNA: TGCGCCAGCAGCCAACAGGCGGGGTCCTACAATGAGCAGTTCTTC

size: few
D: TRBD2
J: TRBJ2-3
V: TRBV5-5
CDR3: CASSLAGADTQYF
DNA: TGTGCCAGCAGCCTAGCGGGGGCAGATACGCAGTATTTT

size: .
D: .
J: TRBJ1-1
V: TRBV14
CDR3: CASSYDGTTEAFF
DNA: TGTGCCAGCAGCTACGACGGGACAACTGAAGCTTTCTTT

size: .
D: .
J: TRBJ2-5
V: TRBV10-3
CDR3: CATGVWVGQETQYF
DNA: TGTGCCACCGGGGTGTGGGTAGGCCAAGAGACCCAGTACTTC

size: few
D: .
J: TRBJ2-5
V: TRBV6-5
CDR3: CASSLRGTQYF
DNA: TGTGCCAGCAGCTTAAGGGGGACCCAGTACTTC

size: .
D: TRBD1
J: TRBJ1-6
V: TRBV5-1
CDR3: CASSLRDRDSPLHF
DNA: TGCGCCAGCAGCCTCCGGGACAGAGATTCACCCCTCCACTTT

size: .
D: .
J: TRBJ2-7
V: TRBV7-8
CDR3: CASSLLDSYEQYF
DNA: TGTGCCAGCAGCTTATTAGACTCCTACGAGCAGTACTTC